A selection of T cell receptor beta chains follows, all from one sample in a study of T cells expressing NK-cell markers. Reprocessing the 5' RACE reads, TCRdb reports a single entry for every CDR3 protein and omits DNA. The sample totals over 200,000 distinct CDR3 sequences; its top ten clones hold around 0.4%. Sequences were obtained from blood T cells: a sorted CD56 or NKG2C T cell subset, CD4+ or CD8+ T cells, or bulk PBMC T cells (not recorded which). The receptors were gathered from a man between 18 and 29 years old in good health. The CDR3 runs from the conserved cysteine through the conserved F or W. Fields, in order: J gene, V gene, CDR3 protein.

j_call: TRBJ2-3; v_call: TRBV5-1; cdr3_aa: CATSSGSLSDTQYF
j_call: TRBJ2-3; v_call: TRBV15; cdr3_aa: CATSRASGRTDTQYF
j_call: TRBJ1-1; v_call: TRBV7-9; cdr3_aa: CASSPRGNRDGNTEAFF
j_call: TRBJ2-1; v_call: TRBV12-3/TRBV12-4; cdr3_aa: CASSLNGRGYNEQFF
j_call: TRBJ1-2; v_call: TRBV6-5; cdr3_aa: CARRDANYGYTF
j_call: TRBJ2-7; v_call: TRBV5-1; cdr3_aa: CASSSGARVRYEQYF
j_call: TRBJ2-1; v_call: TRBV3-1; cdr3_aa: CASSQDPKSKQFF
j_call: TRBJ2-1; v_call: TRBV27; cdr3_aa: CASTIRNEQFF
j_call: TRBJ1-5; v_call: TRBV20-1; cdr3_aa: CSATGRGGNQPQHF
j_call: TRBJ2-2; v_call: TRBV7-3; cdr3_aa: CASSIKGWQWTGELFF
j_call: TRBJ2-1; v_call: TRBV11-2; cdr3_aa: CASSPLAGLYNEQFF
j_call: TRBJ2-5; v_call: TRBV6-2/TRBV6-3; cdr3_aa: CASSYRMSGGQKETQYF
j_call: TRBJ1-2; v_call: TRBV5-1; cdr3_aa: CASSVGGDGYTF
j_call: TRBJ2-5; v_call: TRBV7-7; cdr3_aa: CASSLAGLAGETQYF
j_call: TRBJ2-1; v_call: TRBV29-1; cdr3_aa: CSVEESYNEQFF
j_call: TRBJ2-2; v_call: TRBV29-1; cdr3_aa: CSVGHRGSAGELFF
j_call: TRBJ2-4; v_call: TRBV11-2; cdr3_aa: CASSLASGRTKNIQYF
j_call: TRBJ1-2; v_call: TRBV19; cdr3_aa: CASSNLGTYHYGYTF
j_call: TRBJ1-1; v_call: TRBV20-1; cdr3_aa: CRAVFDVNTEAFF
j_call: TRBJ2-7; v_call: TRBV20-1; cdr3_aa: CSASPLAGAPGEYF
j_call: TRBJ2-1; v_call: TRBV29-1; cdr3_aa: CSGRTLYNEQFF
j_call: TRBJ2-3; v_call: TRBV7-9; cdr3_aa: CASSSHRRTGTDTQYF
j_call: TRBJ2-3; v_call: TRBV29-1; cdr3_aa: CSVGGGADTQYF
j_call: TRBJ2-3; v_call: TRBV9; cdr3_aa: CASAGGGTDTQYF
j_call: TRBJ2-1; v_call: TRBV7-3; cdr3_aa: CASSIGGGIPNEQFF
j_call: TRBJ1-5; v_call: TRBV24-1; cdr3_aa: CATSDSGTGNQPQHF